Below, 23 T cell receptor beta chains from the same sample are listed, as sequenced in a study of blood T cell repertoires in COVID-19. Measured with immunoSEQ multiplex PCR; TCRdb has only the in-frame clones, and not every one. The table has around 500,000 clones, 80% to 90% seen once; the top ten hold approximately 2.9%. The sample consisted of peripheral blood. The receptors were gathered from a human donor in a cohort sampled during active COVID-19.

J is TRBJ2-3 and V is TRBV6-5; D is possibly TRBD1 (6 bases). In germline, CDR1 is MNHEY, CDR2 SVGAGI. CDR3 length: 15 residues. V was cut by 5 bases and J by 2 bases, with 14 bases left in between. The CDR3 here is CASSPTGANTDTQYF. In DNA form, the CDR3 reads TGTGCCAGCAGTCCGACAGGAGCTAACACAGATACGCAGTATTTT.

This sequence joins TRBV7-2 and TRBJ2-3; 13 nucleotides match TRBD2. The trim removed 1 base at V and 6 bases at J, leaving 13 bases unmatched. Germline CDR1 reads SGHTA; CDR2 reads FQGNSA. This CDR3 comprises 19 residues. In DNA, the CDR3 is TGTGCCAGCAGCTTAGGTAGCTGGGGACTAGCGGGGCCCAGGGATACGCAGTATTTT. Translating it yields CASSLGSWGLAGPRDTQYF.

This clone was seen just once. The chain couples TRBV25-1 to TRBJ2-1; D call uncertain. This CDR3 has 16 residues. Trimming shortened V by 1 base and J by 3 bases, and 13 bases separated the two germline ends. Looked up from germline, CDR1 is MGHDK and CDR2 is SYGVNS. The CDR3 spells CASSESWPKFYNEQFF. Here the CDR3 DNA reads TGTGCCAGCAGTGAATCGTGGCCGAAATTCTACAATGAGCAGTTCTTC. Looking up the rest from reference TRBV25-1 and TRBJ2-1 gives the full variable domain: EADIYQTPRYLVIGTGKKITLECSQTMGHDKMYWYQQDPGMELHLIHYSYGVNSTEKGDLSSESTVSRIRTEHFPLTLESARPSHTSQYLCASSESWPKFYNEQFFGPGTRLTVL.

The sample holds a few counts of this clone. The genes are TRBV6-5 and TRBJ2-1; weak D call: TRBD1 (6 bases). Germline V CDR1 and CDR2: MNHEY, SVGAGI. The CDR3 is made up of 14 amino acids. Trimming stripped 7 bases from V and 5 bases from J, with 15 bases between. CDR3 protein: CASTNLQGDNEQFF. CDR3 nucleotide sequence: TGTGCCAGCACCAACTTACAGGGAGACAATGAGCAGTTCTTC.

The J gene is TRBJ2-7, the V gene TRBV11-2; D gene unclear. V lost 5 bases to trimming and J lost 0 bases, with 11 bases between them. Germline V gene lookup returns CDR1 SGHAT and CDR2 FQNNGV. The CDR3 is 14 residues long. CDR3 protein: CASSEPGDSYEQYF. In nucleotides, the CDR3 is TGTGCCAGCAGCGAGCCTGGTGACTCCTACGAGCAGTACTTC.

The chain links TRBV2 to TRBJ2-7, with 9 nucleotides matching TRBD2. In germline, CDR1 is SNHLY, CDR2 FYNNEI. There are 15 residues in the CDR3. The junction had 13 bases not matched to a gene; V was cut back by 7 bases and J by 6 bases. DNA of the CDR3: TGTGCCAGCATCAGATTAGCGGGAGCCCCGTCCGAGCAGTACTTC. It encodes CASIRLAGAPSEQYF.

The chain combines TRBV19 with TRBJ2-6; tentatively, D is TRBD2 (5 bases). Trimming removed 2 bases from V and 0 bases from J, with 17 bases in between. CDR1 and CDR2 (germline): LNHDA, SQIVND (reference sequence). The CDR3 loop spans 19 amino acids. Here the CDR3 DNA reads TGTGCCAGTAGTATACGGGGAGTTGGAACGAACTCTGGGGCCAACGTCCTGACTTTC. Translation: CASSIRGVGTNSGANVLTF.

The chain recombines TRBV27 with TRBJ2-2; TRBD2 matches 7 bases. This CDR3 is 16 amino acids long. CDR1 is MNHEY, CDR2 SMNVEV, per germline (reference sequence). Trimming cost V 2 bases and J 2 bases; bases outside gene matches: 5. Written as DNA, the CDR3 is TGTGCCAGCAGTTTAGGTAGCGGGTTAAACACCGGGGAGCTGTTTTTT. Protein sequence: CASSLGSGLNTGELFF.

The chain employs TRBV7-2 and TRBJ2-1, with 7 bases matching TRBD1. With 5 bases clipped from V and 4 bases from J, the junction kept 5 bases outside the gene matches. Germline V lookup: CDR1 SGHTA, CDR2 FQGNSA. This CDR3 comprises 14 residues. Here the CDR3 reads CASSPKGAYNEQFF. The CDR3 DNA reads as TGTGCCAGCAGCCCGAAGGGGGCTTACAATGAGCAGTTCTTC.

This clone was counted at least ten times. This chain joins TRBV5-6 and TRBJ1-2; tentatively, D is TRBD1 (6 bases). The CDR3 has 13 amino acids. Germline CDR1 SGHDT, CDR2 YYEEEE. V was cut by 3 bases and J by 4 bases, with 10 bases left in between. CDR3 region: CASSSRGGYGYTF. CDR3 DNA sequence: TGTGCCAGCAGCTCGAGGGGGGGCTATGGCTACACCTTC.

CDR3 loop: CASSPGLRWDEQFF. Written as DNA, the CDR3 is TGCGCCAGCAGCCCGGGACTACGTTGGGATGAGCAGTTCTTC. This chain joins TRBV5-1 and TRBJ2-1, with 7 bases fitting TRBD2. CDR1 is SGHRS and CDR2 is YFSETQ in the germline V gene. The trim removed 4 bases at V and 8 bases at J, leaving 9 bases unmatched. CDR3 length: 14 residues.

This clone was observed a handful of times. J is TRBJ1-1 and V is TRBV7-3; 8 nucleotides match TRBD1. The CDR3 has 15 amino acids. Germline V gene lookup returns CDR1 SGHTA and CDR2 FQGTGA. V gave up 5 bases and J gave up 4 bases; unmatched junction bases: 9. The CDR3: CASSRQGALSTEAFF. As DNA, the CDR3 is TGTGCCAGCAGCCGCCAGGGGGCGCTGAGCACTGAAGCTTTCTTT.

This chain connects TRBV6-5 to TRBJ2-1, with 7 bases fitting TRBD2. The CDR3 length is 16 residues. From germline, CDR1 is MNHEY and CDR2 SVGAGI. The V segment lost 0 bases and the J segment 3 bases; nucleotides outside the gene matches: 5. The CDR3 here is CASSYSGGSIYNEQFF. The CDR3 DNA reads as TGTGCCAGCAGTTACTCGGGCGGGAGTATCTACAATGAGCAGTTCTTC.

The rearrangement uses TRBV4-3 and TRBJ2-3; D is ambiguous. The V gene lost 4 bases and the J gene lost 0 bases, with 11 bases spanning the gap. CDR1 and CDR2 (germline): LGHNA, YSLEER. The CDR3 consists of 15 residues. For the CDR3, the DNA is TGCGCCAGCAGCCTAGTACTCCGGAGCACAGATACGCAGTATTTT. Protein sequence: CASSLVLRSTDTQYF.

This chain uses TRBV10-3 with TRBJ2-7, with D possibly TRBD2 on 6 matching bases. The CDR3 length is 14 residues. Trimming removed 6 bases from V and 6 bases from J, with 18 bases in between. Germline values: CDR1 ENHRY, CDR2 SYGVKD. CDR3 amino acids: CAIRGGTDSREQYF. For the CDR3, the DNA is TGTGCCATCAGAGGAGGGACCGATTCGCGCGAGCAGTACTTC.

V and J are TRBV5-6 and TRBJ2-5; possibly TRBD2 for D (6 bases). V gave up 2 bases and J gave up 5 bases, with 16 bases separating them. Per the germline V gene, CDR1 is SGHDT and CDR2 is YYEEEE. The CDR3 consists of 15 residues. The CDR3 region has the DNA TGTGCCAGCAGCTTACTCGGGACTCCTATGGAGACCCAGTACTTC. It translates to CASSLLGTPMETQYF. The full variable domain, rest sourced from reference TRBV5-6 and TRBJ2-5, is DAGVTQSPTHLIKTRGQQVTLRCSPKSGHDTVSWYQQALGQGPQFIFQYYEEEERQRGNFPDRFSGHQFPNYSSELNVNALLLGDSALYLCASSLLGTPMETQYFGPGTRLLVL.

The chain employs TRBV10-3 and TRBJ1-1, with a tentative D call TRBD1 (5 bases). CDR1 ENHRY and CDR2 SYGVKD come from the germline V gene. The CDR3 is 12 amino acids. V dropped 8 bases and J dropped 1 base, with 8 bases sitting between them. Written as DNA, the CDR3 is TGTGCCATCTCCAGGGAGAACACTGAAGCTTTCTTT. It yields the protein CAISRENTEAFF.

A note on this clone: A read error may account for a junction end that differs from germline. The DNA for the CDR3 is TGTGCCAGCAGCCCCGGGGCTGAGCTAGCGGGAGGGCCGGGCGACTTC. It encodes CASSPGAELAGGPGDF. The V and J genes are TRBV6-2 or TRBV6-3 and TRBJ2-5; TRBD2 agrees at 12 bases. Germline V CDR1 and CDR2: MNHEY, SVGEGT. This CDR3 has 16 amino acids.

This chain links TRBV25-1 with TRBJ2-5; the match to TRBD2 covers 8 bases. The CDR3 is 15 residues long. Germline trimming cut 1 base from V and 5 bases from J; bases unmatched to any gene: 6. Germline CDR1 reads MGHDK; CDR2 reads SYGVNS. The CDR3 reads CASSEFKGLEETQYF. In nucleotides, the CDR3 is TGTGCCAGCAGTGAATTCAAGGGACTAGAGGAGACCCAGTACTTC.

The chain joins TRBV7-3 to TRBJ2-2; TRBD1 might be the D (6 bases). Per germline, CDR1 SGHTA and CDR2 FQGTGA. This CDR3 region has 16 residues. With 5 bases removed from V and 0 bases from J, the gap between germline ends came to 13 bases. The CDR3 reads CASSTRQVANTGELFF. The CDR3 DNA sequence: TGTGCCAGCAGCACGCGACAGGTAGCGAACACCGGGGAGCTGTTTTTT.

The V call is TRBV18, the J call TRBJ2-6, with a weak D call TRBD2 (6 bases). Germline CDR1 reads KGHSH; CDR2 reads LQKENI. The CDR3 length is 14 residues. Trimming stripped 0 bases from V and 11 bases from J, with 11 bases between. Here the CDR3 DNA reads TGTGCCAGCTCACCACCGGGGGGAACCGACGTCCTGACTTTC. It translates to CASSPPGGTDVLTF.

V gene TRBV9 combines with J gene TRBJ2-6; the D is unclear. The CDR3 runs to 15 residues. V shed 3 bases and J shed 0 bases, with 7 bases lying between them. CDR1 is SGDLS and CDR2 is YYNGEE in the germline V gene. CDR3 DNA: TGTGCCAGCAGCGCCTATCGCTCTGGGGCCAACGTCCTGACTTTC. It specifies CASSAYRSGANVLTF.

The rearrangement joins TRBV28 to TRBJ1-5, with 8 bases lining up with TRBD1. Per germline, CDR1 MDHEN and CDR2 SYDVKM. The CDR3 sequence is 14 residues long. The V gene end was trimmed by 8 bases and the J gene end by 7 bases; junction bases not matched to a gene: 10. The CDR3 here is CASLRAGGGQPQHF. CDR3 DNA sequence: TGTGCCAGCCTTCGAGCAGGGGGCGGACAGCCCCAGCATTTT. Using reference TRBV28 and TRBJ1-5 for the parts outside the CDR3, the full variable domain is DVKVTQSSRYLVKRTGEKVFLECVQDMDHENMFWYRQDPGLGLRLIYFSYDVKMKEKGDIPEGYSVSREKKERFSLILESASTNQTSMYLCASLRAGGGQPQHFGDGTRLSIL.